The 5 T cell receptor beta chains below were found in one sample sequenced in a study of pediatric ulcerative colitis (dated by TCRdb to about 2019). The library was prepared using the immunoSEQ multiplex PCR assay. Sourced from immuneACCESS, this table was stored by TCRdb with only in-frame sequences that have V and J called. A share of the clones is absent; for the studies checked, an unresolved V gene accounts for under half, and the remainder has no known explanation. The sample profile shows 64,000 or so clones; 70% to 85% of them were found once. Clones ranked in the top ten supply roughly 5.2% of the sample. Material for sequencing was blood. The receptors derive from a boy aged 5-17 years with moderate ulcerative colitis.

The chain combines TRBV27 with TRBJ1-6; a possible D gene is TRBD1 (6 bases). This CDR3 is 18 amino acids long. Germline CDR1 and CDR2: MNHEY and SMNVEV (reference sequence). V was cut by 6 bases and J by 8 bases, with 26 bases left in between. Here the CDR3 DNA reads TGTGCCAGCAGAACGAGAGGCCGGACAGTTCACCGGGATTCACCCCTCCACTTT. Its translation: CASRTRGRTVHRDSPLHF.

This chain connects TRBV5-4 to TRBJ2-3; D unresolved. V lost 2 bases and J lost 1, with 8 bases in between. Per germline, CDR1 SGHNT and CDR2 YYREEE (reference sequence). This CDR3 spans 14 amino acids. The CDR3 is CASSFWSGTDTQYF. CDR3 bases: TGTGCCAGCAGCTTTTGGAGCGGCACAGATACGCAGTATTTT. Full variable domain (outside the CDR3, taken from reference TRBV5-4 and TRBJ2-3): ETGVTQSPTHLIKTRGQQVTLRCSSQSGHNTVSWYQQALGQGPQFIFQYYREEENGRGNFPPRFSGLQFPNYSSELNVNALELDDSALYLCASSFWSGTDTQYFGPGTRLTVL.

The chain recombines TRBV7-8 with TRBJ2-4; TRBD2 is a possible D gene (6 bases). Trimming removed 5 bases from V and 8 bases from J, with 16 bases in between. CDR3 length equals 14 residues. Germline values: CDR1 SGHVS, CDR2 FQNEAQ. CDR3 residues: CASSTEGSMDIQYF. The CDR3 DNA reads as TGTGCCAGCAGCACGGAGGGGAGCATGGACATTCAGTACTTC.

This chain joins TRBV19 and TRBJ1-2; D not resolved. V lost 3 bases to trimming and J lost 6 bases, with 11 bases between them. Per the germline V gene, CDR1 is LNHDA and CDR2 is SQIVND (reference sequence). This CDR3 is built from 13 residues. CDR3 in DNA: TGTGCCAGTAGTATGCAAGGATCCCATGGCTACACCTTC. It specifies CASSMQGSHGYTF.

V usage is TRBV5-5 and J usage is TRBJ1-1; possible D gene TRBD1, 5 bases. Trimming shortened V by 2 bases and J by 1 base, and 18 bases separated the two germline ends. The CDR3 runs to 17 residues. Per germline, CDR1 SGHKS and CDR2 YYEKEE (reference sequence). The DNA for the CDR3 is TGTGCCAGCAGCTTTGAACCGGGACGCTGGTCGAACACTGAAGCTTTCTTT. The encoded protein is CASSFEPGRWSNTEAFF.